The 11 T cell receptor beta chains listed next were all sequenced from one sample in a study of cytomegalovirus exposure and HLA in healthy donors. Primers for the PCR totalled 60 Vbeta and 13 Jbeta. Sequencing used immunoSEQ multiplex PCR; TCRdb keeps in-frame clones, though not all of them. The table records about 140,000 clones, over 70% of them present only once. Sequencing was carried out using PBMCs. These TCRs come from a male donor in good health and CMV-seronegative.

This chain joins TRBV7-2 and TRBJ1-4, with 7 bases identical to TRBD1. Germline assignment: CDR1 SGHTA and CDR2 FQGNSA. The CDR3 covers 15 residues. The ends lost 5 bases at V and 5 bases at J; junction bases unmatched: 8. The CDR3 coding sequence is TGTGCCAGCAGCCCCGGGACAGTAAGAAATGAAAAACTGTTTTTT. Protein: CASSPGTVRNEKLFF.

This chain links TRBV7-6 with TRBJ2-5, with D possibly matching TRBD2 (5 bases). The germline V gene has CDR1 SGHVS and CDR2 FNYEAQ. CDR3 length: 13 residues. Trimming stripped 1 base from V and 7 bases from J, with 10 bases between. The CDR3 DNA reads as TGTGCCAGCAGCTTAGGACGGGAAGCGACCCAGTACTTC. This gives the protein CASSLGREATQYF.

CDR3 in amino acids: CASSEGQDIIYEQYF. The CDR3, as DNA: TGTGCCAGCAGTGAAGGACAGGACATAATCTACGAGCAGTACTTC. This chain connects TRBV2 to TRBJ2-7; D may be TRBD1 (6 bases). From germline, CDR1 is SNHLY and CDR2 FYNNEI. V was shortened by 1 base and J by 3 bases, with 13 bases between the two germline ends. This CDR3 spans 15 amino acids.

In this sample, this clone turned up once. V usage is TRBV21-1 and J usage is TRBJ2-5; TRBD2, the D gene given by the table, was not confirmed from the DNA. TRBV21-1 is an annotated pseudogene. The CDR3 runs 13 residues. CDR3 coding DNA: TGTGCCAGCAGCGCACCAATAGAAGAGACCCAGTACTTC. Translation gives CASSAPIEETQYF.

The chain uses TRBV29-1 and TRBJ1-1, with no clear D. Germline assignment: CDR1 SQVTM and CDR2 ANQGSEA. This CDR3 spans 13 amino acids. V lost 6 bases, J lost 1 base, and 12 bases lay in between. CDR3 DNA sequence: TGCAGCGTGGTGAGGGAACCGAACACTGAAGCTTTCTTT. Its protein product is CSVVREPNTEAFF.

V usage is TRBV5-1 and J usage is TRBJ1-2; a weak D match, TRBD1 (6 bases). The CDR3 extends over 15 amino acids. V lost 0 bases and J lost 2, with 11 bases in between. Germline CDR1 and CDR2: SGHRS and YFSETQ. The CDR3 spells CASSLDRATNYGYTF. The CDR3 DNA reads as TGCGCCAGCAGCTTGGACAGGGCGACGAACTATGGCTACACCTTC.

The chain carries TRBV7-2 and TRBJ2-3; D not certain. The CDR3 totals 14 residues. The germline V gene encodes CDR1 SGHTA and CDR2 FQGNSA. Trimming took 5 bases from V and 2 from J, leaving 11 bases between them. CDR3 in DNA: TGTGCCAGCAGCCAAGAGCAGGTCACAGATACGCAGTATTTT. Protein product: CASSQEQVTDTQYF.

This clone appeared a few times. The CDR3, as DNA: TGTGCCAGCAGCTTATCCCGGGGGAGCACAGATACGCAGTATTTT. It encodes CASSLSRGSTDTQYF. The chain links TRBV5-4 to TRBJ2-3, with a tentative D call TRBD2 (6 bases). Germline assignment: CDR1 SGHNT and CDR2 YYREEE (reference sequence). This CDR3 contains 15 residues. V was pared by 2 bases and J by 0 bases, with 10 bases between.

The chain recombines TRBV28 with TRBJ2-7; 14 bases map to TRBD2. This CDR3 is 15 amino acids long. J lost 2 bases, V lost 9 bases, and 6 bases had no gene match. CDR1 and CDR2 (germline): MDHEN, SYDVKM. The CDR3 sequence: CASFGTSGGTYEQYF. The CDR3 DNA follows: TGTGCCAGTTTCGGGACTAGCGGGGGAACCTACGAGCAGTACTTC.

CDR3 nucleotide sequence: TGTGCCAGCAGTGAAGCGACAGGAAACGGCTACACCTTC. Protein product: CASSEATGNGYTF. The V call is TRBV2, the J call TRBJ1-2, with D tentatively TRBD1 (6 bases). Trimming stripped 0 bases from V and 8 bases from J, with 10 bases between. Germline-derived CDR1 and CDR2 are SNHLY and FYNNEI. The CDR3 has 13 amino acids. Full variable domain (missing parts from reference TRBV2 and TRBJ1-2): EPEVTQTPSHQVTQMGQEVILRCVPISNHLYFYWYRQILGQKVEFLVSFYNNEISEKSEIFDDQFSVERPDGSNFTLKIRSTKLEDSAMYFCASSEATGNGYTFGSGTRLTVV.

The V call is TRBV7-2, the J call TRBJ2-3; D remains unclear. V gave up 5 bases and J gave up 1 base, with 4 bases separating them. This CDR3 has 12 residues. CDR1 is SGHTA, CDR2 FQGNSA, per germline. CDR3 bases: TGTGCCAGCAGCCTTCGCACAGATACGCAGTATTTT. It translates to CASSLRTDTQYF.